These 24 T cell receptor beta chains were all obtained from the same sample, sequenced in a study of blood T cell repertoires in COVID-19. Assay used: immunoSEQ multiplex PCR; TCRdb lists only in-frame clones, some missing. The sample comprises more than 300,000 clones, about 91% of which are singletons, and approximately 1.8% rests with the top ten. Sequencing was performed on peripheral blood. The source is a woman aged 30 to 39 with COVID-19, enrolled during active disease.

The rearrangement links TRBV5-4 to TRBJ1-6, with D possibly TRBD1 on 6 matching bases. This CDR3 spans 16 amino acids. The germline CDR1 and CDR2 sequences are SGHNT and YYREEE (reference sequence). Trimming removed 0 bases at V and 9 bases at J, with 16 bases between. The CDR3 DNA reads TGTGCCAGCAGCTTGGAATCGCGGACAGATGGTTCACCCCTCCACTTT. Its protein is CASSLESRTDGSPLHF.

The chain is built from TRBV7-9 and TRBJ1-1, with TRBD1 identical over 9 bases. Germline loops: CDR1 SEHNR, CDR2 FQNEAQ (reference sequence). The CDR3 is made up of 14 amino acids. V shed 5 bases, J shed 8 bases, and the junction held 9 bases outside the gene matches. The CDR3 DNA follows: TGTGCCAGCAGCGACGACAGGGGGGTTTGGGAAGCTTTCTTT. Its translation: CASSDDRGVWEAFF.

The V gene is TRBV9, the J gene TRBJ1-1; the D is unclear. The CDR3 is 14 residues long. Trimming left V 0 bases short and J 1 base short, with 7 bases between. The V gene's germline CDR1 is SGDLS and CDR2 YYNGEE. CDR3 nucleotide sequence: TGTGCCAGCAGCGTAGGTGAGGGGAACACTGAAGCTTTCTTT. Translation: CASSVGEGNTEAFF.

This clone was counted once. This rearrangement joins TRBV4-3 to TRBJ1-3; D is perhaps TRBD1 (6 bases). The V end was cut by 4 bases, the J end by 0 bases, with 13 bases between. CDR3 size: 16 residues. Per the germline V gene, CDR1 is LGHNA and CDR2 is YSLEER. The CDR3 nucleotides read TGCGCCAGCAGCCCCAATCTACAGGGCTCTGGAAACACCATATATTTT. This codes for CASSPNLQGSGNTIYF.

This clone is a singleton in its sample. This sequence joins TRBV27 and TRBJ2-1; 9 bases agree with TRBD2. Germline CDR1 reads MNHEY; CDR2 reads SMNVEV (reference sequence). The V gene end was trimmed by 5 bases and the J gene end by 4 bases; junction bases not matched to a gene: 6. The CDR3 is 15 amino acids. CDR3 amino acids: CASSQTSGPYNEQFF. The DNA for the CDR3 is TGTGCCAGCAGTCAGACTAGCGGTCCATACAATGAGCAGTTCTTC.

The CDR3 protein is CASSAPYRAGYTF. The CDR3 DNA is TGTGCCAGCAGTGCCCCCTACAGAGCTGGCTACACCTTC. The chain has TRBV2 and TRBJ1-2, with D unclear. The CDR3 has 13 residues. Trimming pared 4 bases from V and 7 bases from J, leaving 13 bases between. CDR1 and CDR2 from the germline V gene are SNHLY and FYNNEI.

This clone was observed a single time. V usage is TRBV27 and J usage is TRBJ1-5; no definite D call. Deletions cut 2 bases from V and 3 bases from J, with 8 bases between. This CDR3 is 14 amino acids long. Germline V gene data show CDR1 as MNHEY and CDR2 as SMNVEV (reference sequence). The CDR3 nucleotides read TGTGCCAGCAGTTTACCAGGCCCCAATCAGCCCCAGCATTTT. This translates into CASSLPGPNQPQHF.

The chain uses TRBV5-1 and TRBJ2-3; weak D call: TRBD2 (6 bases). Per germline, CDR1 SGHRS and CDR2 YFSETQ. V was shortened by 4 bases and J by 4 bases, with 10 bases between the two germline ends. The CDR3 spans 13 residues. The CDR3 is CASSARGADTQYF. The CDR3 bases are TGCGCCAGCAGCGCTCGCGGGGCAGATACGCAGTATTTT.

This chain joins TRBV3-1 (or the pseudogene TRBV3-2) and TRBJ1-6, with D perhaps TRBD1 (6 bases). V lost 4 bases to trimming and J lost 10 bases, with 20 bases between them. The CDR3 has 16 residues. From germline, CDR1 is LGHDT and CDR2 YNNKEL (reference sequence). CDR3 bases: TGTGCCAGCAGCCGAGGGGGGGGCAGAATAGACTCACCCCTCCACTTT. Translating gives CASSRGGGRIDSPLHF.

This chain uses TRBV9 with TRBJ2-2; 7 bases match TRBD1. V trimming: 4 bases; J trimming: 6 bases; junction bases outside the gene matches: 6. The CDR3 totals 14 residues. Germline V lookup: CDR1 SGDLS, CDR2 YYNGEE. CDR3 sequence (DNA): TGTGCCAGCAGCAGGGAAGGGGGCCCCGGGGAGCTGTTTTTT. It specifies CASSREGGPGELFF. Filled out from reference TRBV9 and TRBJ2-2, the complete variable domain reads DSGVTQTPKHLITATGQRVTLRCSPRSGDLSVYWYQQSLDQGLQFLIQYYNGEERAKGNILERFSAQQFPDLHSELNLSSLELGDSALYFCASSREGGPGELFFGEGSRLTVL.

This chain joins TRBV10-3 and TRBJ1-4; tentatively, D is TRBD1 (5 bases). The ends were cut back, 9 bases at V and 2 bases at J, with 10 bases in the middle. Germline V CDR1 and CDR2: ENHRY, SYGVKD. The CDR3 covers 13 residues. This CDR3 is CAIQGATNEKLFF. The DNA for the CDR3 is TGTGCCATTCAAGGGGCGACTAATGAAAAACTGTTTTTT.

This sequence joins TRBV27 and TRBJ1-2; unclear D gene. Trimming took off 3 bases at V and 5 bases at J, with 13 bases between the two ends. This CDR3 has 14 amino acids. Germline V gene data show CDR1 as MNHEY and CDR2 as SMNVEV (reference sequence). CDR3: CASSFRREGYGYTF. CDR3 DNA sequence: TGTGCCAGCAGTTTTCGACGGGAGGGTTATGGCTACACCTTC.

This clone was counted once. J is TRBJ2-5 and V is TRBV3-1 (or the pseudogene TRBV3-2), with a possible D match to TRBD1 (5 bases). Germline CDR1 and CDR2: LGHDT and YNNKEL (reference sequence). V lost 4 bases and J lost 0, with 12 bases in between. The CDR3 runs to 15 residues. CDR3 region: CASSPSQGYQETQYF. The CDR3 DNA follows: TGTGCCAGCAGCCCCTCCCAGGGTTACCAAGAGACCCAGTACTTC.

This chain links TRBV11-3 with TRBJ2-5, with 9 positions matching TRBD2. CDR3 length: 15 residues. J gave up 4 bases and V 3 bases, and 6 bases lay outside the gene matches. Germline-derived CDR1 and CDR2 are SGHNT and YENEEA. CDR3 protein: CASSFSGGSSETQYF. The CDR3 DNA reads as TGTGCCAGCAGCTTTAGCGGGGGATCGTCAGAGACCCAGTACTTC.

The chain is built from TRBV5-1 and TRBJ1-2, with TRBD1 matching 8 bases. The trim removed 8 bases at V and 2 bases at J, leaving 2 bases unmatched. From germline, CDR1 is SGHRS and CDR2 YFSETQ. The CDR3 runs to 12 residues. The CDR3: CASGQGNYGYTF. In DNA, the CDR3 is TGCGCCAGTGGACAGGGAAACTATGGCTACACCTTC.

J is TRBJ2-6 and V is TRBV6-5; D may be TRBD2 (7 bases). This CDR3 contains 15 residues. Germline loops: CDR1 MNHEY, CDR2 SVGAGI. The V end was cut by 6 bases, the J end by 0 bases, with 9 bases between. The CDR3 loop reads CASRGGGSGANVLTF. CDR3 DNA: TGTGCCAGCAGAGGGGGGGGCTCTGGGGCCAACGTCCTGACTTTC.

The V gene is TRBV2, the J gene TRBJ1-2, with TRBD1 as a possible D gene (6 bases). V was clipped by 3 bases and J by 8 bases, with 16 bases between them. The CDR3 loop spans 14 amino acids. The germline gives CDR1 SNHLY, CDR2 FYNNEI. CDR3 sequence reads: CASSDEAGAGGYTF. The CDR3 DNA is TGTGCCAGCAGTGATGAGGCGGGGGCCGGGGGCTACACCTTC.

The chain couples TRBV10-2 to TRBJ1-5, with D possibly TRBD1 on 5 matching bases. Deletions cut 5 bases from V and 7 bases from J, with 12 bases between. The CDR3 contains 13 residues. CDR1 is WSHSY, CDR2 SAAADI, per germline. The CDR3 DNA sequence: TGCGCCAGCAGTTTACAGGAAGGACAGCCCCAGCATTTT. This sequence encodes CASSLQEGQPQHF.

This clone was seen once. V usage is TRBV11-2 and J usage is TRBJ2-3; 8 nucleotides line up with TRBD1. The CDR3 has 16 amino acids. The ends lost 5 bases at V and 0 bases at J; junction bases unmatched: 7. Germline V lookup: CDR1 SGHAT, CDR2 FQNNGV. Written as DNA, the CDR3 is TGTGCCAGCAGCGTAGGCTGGGACAGGAGCACAGATACGCAGTATTTT. Its protein product is CASSVGWDRSTDTQYF.

The CDR3 sequence is CASSSDIGESGASGGAWETQYF. In DNA form, the CDR3 reads TGTGCCAGCAGTTCCGACATTGGGGAATCAGGAGCTAGCGGGGGAGCCTGGGAGACCCAGTACTTC. The genes are TRBV28 and TRBJ2-5; 10 bases are shared with TRBD2. This CDR3 is 22 amino acids long. Germline-derived CDR1 and CDR2 are MDHEN and SYDVKM. With 4 bases clipped from V and 5 bases from J, the junction kept 28 bases outside the gene matches.

The chain carries TRBV29-1 and TRBJ1-4; D not certain. V was clipped by 4 bases and J by 0 bases, with 6 bases between them. This CDR3 region has 13 residues. The germline CDR1 and CDR2 sequences are SQVTM and ANQGSEA. The CDR3 sequence is CSVGSATNEKLFF. The CDR3 coding sequence is TGCAGCGTTGGGTCAGCAACTAATGAAAAACTGTTTTTT.

This clone is a singleton in its sample. The chain employs TRBV19 and TRBJ2-2; TRBD1 is a possible D gene (6 bases). The CDR3 runs to 15 residues. CDR1 LNHDA and CDR2 SQIVND come from the germline V gene (reference sequence). V was shortened by 5 bases and J by 5 bases, with 15 bases between the two germline ends. This CDR3 reads CASSAQGLYTGELFF. The DNA of the CDR3 is TGTGCCAGTAGTGCACAGGGCCTATATACCGGGGAGCTGTTTTTT.

This chain uses TRBV7-3 with TRBJ2-2, with 7 nucleotides matching TRBD1. Germline V gene data show CDR1 as SGHTA and CDR2 as FQGTGA. V dropped 5 bases and J dropped 7; count of bases not matched to a gene: 4. This CDR3 contains 13 residues. The CDR3, as DNA: TGTGCCAGCAGCCTCCACAGGGGCGGGGAGCTGTTTTTT. Encoded protein: CASSLHRGGELFF.

The J gene is TRBJ2-1, the V gene TRBV25-1; 7 bases align to TRBD2. The CDR3 has 15 amino acids. With V trimmed by 6 bases and J by 0 bases, 5 bases remained unmatched. Germline V gene sequence: CDR1 MGHDK, CDR2 SYGVNS. The CDR3 region is CASSLAESSYNEQFF. The CDR3 DNA reads TGTGCCAGCAGCCTAGCGGAAAGCTCCTACAATGAGCAGTTCTTC.